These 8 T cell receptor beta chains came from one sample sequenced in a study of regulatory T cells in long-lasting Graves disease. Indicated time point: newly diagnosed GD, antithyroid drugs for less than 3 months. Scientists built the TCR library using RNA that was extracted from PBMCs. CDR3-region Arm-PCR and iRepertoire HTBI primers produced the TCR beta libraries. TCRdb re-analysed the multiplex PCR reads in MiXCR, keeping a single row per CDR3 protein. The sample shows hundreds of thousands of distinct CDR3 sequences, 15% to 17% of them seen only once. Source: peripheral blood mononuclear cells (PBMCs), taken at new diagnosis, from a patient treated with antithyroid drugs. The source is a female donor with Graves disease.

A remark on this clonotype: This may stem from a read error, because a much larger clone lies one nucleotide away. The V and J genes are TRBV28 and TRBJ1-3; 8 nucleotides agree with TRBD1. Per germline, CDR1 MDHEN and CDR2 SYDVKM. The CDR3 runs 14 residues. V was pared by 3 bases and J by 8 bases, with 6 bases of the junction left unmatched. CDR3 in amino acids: CASSFGQGTDTIYF. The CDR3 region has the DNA TGTGCCAGCAGTTTCGGACAGGGTACGGACACCATATATTTT.

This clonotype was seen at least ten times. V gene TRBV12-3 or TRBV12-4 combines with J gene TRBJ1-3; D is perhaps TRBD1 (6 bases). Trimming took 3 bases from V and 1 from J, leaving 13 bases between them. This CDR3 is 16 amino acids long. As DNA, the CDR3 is TGTGCCAGCAGTTTCCCCAGGGGTCATTCTGGAAACACCATATATTTT. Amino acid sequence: CASSFPRGHSGNTIYF.

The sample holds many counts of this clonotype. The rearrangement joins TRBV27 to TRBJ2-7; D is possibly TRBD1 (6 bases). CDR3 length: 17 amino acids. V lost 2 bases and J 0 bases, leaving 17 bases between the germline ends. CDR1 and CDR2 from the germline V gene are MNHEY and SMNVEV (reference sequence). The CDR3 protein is CASSLVLAKGGSYEQYF. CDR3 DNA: TGTGCCAGCAGTTTAGTTCTAGCTAAAGGGGGCTCCTACGAGCAGTACTTC.

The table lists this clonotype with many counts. CDR3 in amino acids: CSAASRTSGGPSTDTQYF. CDR3 sequence (DNA): TGCAGTGCCGCTTCTCGGACTAGCGGGGGGCCCAGCACAGATACGCAGTATTTT. The chain employs TRBV20-1 and TRBJ2-3, with TRBD2 identical over 14 bases. J gave up 0 bases and V 6 bases, and 11 bases lay outside the gene matches. Germline assignment: CDR1 DFQATT and CDR2 SNEGSKA (reference sequence). This CDR3 comprises 18 residues.

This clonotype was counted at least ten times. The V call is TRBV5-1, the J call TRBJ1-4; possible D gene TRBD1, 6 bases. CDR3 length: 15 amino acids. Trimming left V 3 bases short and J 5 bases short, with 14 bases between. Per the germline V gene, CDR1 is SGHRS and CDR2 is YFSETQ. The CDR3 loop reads CASSSNRVGNEKLFF. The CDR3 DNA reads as TGCGCCAGCAGCTCTAACAGGGTGGGGAATGAAAAACTGTTTTTT.

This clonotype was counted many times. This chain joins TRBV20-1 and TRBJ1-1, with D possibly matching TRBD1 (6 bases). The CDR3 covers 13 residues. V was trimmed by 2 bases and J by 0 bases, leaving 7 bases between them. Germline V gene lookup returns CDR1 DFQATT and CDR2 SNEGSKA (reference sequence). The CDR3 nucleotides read TGCAGTGCTAGAAACAGGGTGAACACTGAAGCTTTCTTT. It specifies CSARNRVNTEAFF.

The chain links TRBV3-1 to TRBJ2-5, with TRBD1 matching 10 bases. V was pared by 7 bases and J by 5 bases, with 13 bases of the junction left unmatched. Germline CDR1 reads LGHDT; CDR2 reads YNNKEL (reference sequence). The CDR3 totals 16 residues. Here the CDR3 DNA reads TGTGCCAGCAACAAAGGGGACAGGGGTGTGATGGAGACCCAGTACTTC. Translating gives CASNKGDRGVMETQYF.

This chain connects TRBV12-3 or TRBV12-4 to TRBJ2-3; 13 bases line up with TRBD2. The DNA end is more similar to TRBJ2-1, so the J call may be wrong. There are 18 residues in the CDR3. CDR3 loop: CASSSSGLAGDGENEQFF. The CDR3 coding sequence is TGTGCCAGCAGTTCCTCCGGACTAGCGGGAGACGGGGAGAATGAGCAGTTCTTC.